This T cell receptor beta chain comes out of a study of shared clonotypes between healthy human individuals. Whole-study results and caveats: Clonotype sharing across several donors was observed for around 4.8% of naive CD4 clonotypes. Larger richness was generally estimated for naive than memory subsets.

Comments on this clone: Its matching antigen is unknown.

Between the trimmed V and J ends, which lost 0 bases and 3 bases, there was a span of 0 bases. The germline CDR1 and CDR2 sequences are MNHEY and SMNVEV (reference sequence). The length of the CDR3 is 12 residues. The table came from immunoSEQ multiplex PCR; TCRdb's copy has only in-frame clones and leaves some out. The sample carries roughly 640,000 clones, approximately 97% recorded once. The source of this sequence is a woman aged 25 to 39 in good health. The sample comprised naive CD4+ T cells sorted from blood. Subset specified: CD45RA+ positively selected. The chain uses TRBV27 and TRBJ1-3, with D unclear. The CDR3 region is CASSLSGNTIYF. Written as DNA, the CDR3 is TGTGCCAGCAGTTTATCTGGAAACACCATATATTTT.